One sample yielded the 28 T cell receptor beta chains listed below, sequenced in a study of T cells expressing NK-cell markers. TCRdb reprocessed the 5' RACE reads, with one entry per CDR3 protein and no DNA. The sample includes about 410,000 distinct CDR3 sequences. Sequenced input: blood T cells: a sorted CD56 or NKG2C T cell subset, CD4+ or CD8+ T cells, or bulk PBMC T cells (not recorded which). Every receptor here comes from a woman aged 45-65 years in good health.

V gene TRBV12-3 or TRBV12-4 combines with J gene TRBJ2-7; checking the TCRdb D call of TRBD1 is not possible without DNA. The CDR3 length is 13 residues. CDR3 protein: CASSSGNPYEQYF.

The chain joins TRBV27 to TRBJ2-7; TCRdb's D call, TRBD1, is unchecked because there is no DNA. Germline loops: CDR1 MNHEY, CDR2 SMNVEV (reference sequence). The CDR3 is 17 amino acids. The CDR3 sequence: CASSPRPLRSYSYEQYF.

The chain's CDR3 is CASSLSSKNEKLFF. V gene TRBV5-1 combines with J gene TRBJ1-4. Germline assignment: CDR1 SGHRS and CDR2 YFSETQ. The CDR3 sequence is 14 residues long.

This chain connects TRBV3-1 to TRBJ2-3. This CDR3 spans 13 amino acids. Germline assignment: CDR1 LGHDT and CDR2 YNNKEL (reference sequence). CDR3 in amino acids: CASSPRSADTQYF.

The CDR3 loop is CATSRSLGQGTMQYF. The chain is built from TRBV15 and TRBJ2-7; TCRdb picks TRBD1, but there is no DNA to check that call. From germline, CDR1 is LNHNV and CDR2 YYDKDF (reference sequence). CDR3 length equals 15 residues.

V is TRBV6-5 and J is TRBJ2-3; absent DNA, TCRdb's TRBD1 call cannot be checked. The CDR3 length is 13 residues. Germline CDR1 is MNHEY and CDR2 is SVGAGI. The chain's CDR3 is CASSESRGDTQYF.

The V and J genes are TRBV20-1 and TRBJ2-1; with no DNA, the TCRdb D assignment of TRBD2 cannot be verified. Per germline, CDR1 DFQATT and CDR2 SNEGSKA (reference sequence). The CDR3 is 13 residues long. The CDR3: CSLASGIVNEQFF.

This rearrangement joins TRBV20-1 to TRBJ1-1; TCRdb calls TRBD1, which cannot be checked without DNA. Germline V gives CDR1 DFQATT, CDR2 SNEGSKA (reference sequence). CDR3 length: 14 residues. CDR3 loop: CSARGWGRNTEAFF.

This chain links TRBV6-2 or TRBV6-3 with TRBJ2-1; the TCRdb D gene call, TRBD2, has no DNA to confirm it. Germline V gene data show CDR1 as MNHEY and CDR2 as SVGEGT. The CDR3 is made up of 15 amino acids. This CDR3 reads CASSPTSGKYNEQFF.

This CDR3 is CASSFYQEGYNEQFF. This sequence joins TRBV5-1 and TRBJ2-1; the D gene TCRdb calls, TRBD2, cannot be checked with no DNA. Germline assignment: CDR1 SGHRS and CDR2 YFSETQ. The CDR3 is 15 amino acids.

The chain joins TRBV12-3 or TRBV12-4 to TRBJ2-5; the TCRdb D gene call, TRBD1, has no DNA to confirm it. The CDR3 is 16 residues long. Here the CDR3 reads CASSIRTPLYQETQYF.

This chain's CDR3 is CASSSGLNYNSPLHF. This rearrangement joins TRBV5-1 to TRBJ1-6. The length of the CDR3 is 15 residues. Germline V gene lookup returns CDR1 SGHRS and CDR2 YFSETQ. The variable domain in full, completed from reference TRBV5-1 and TRBJ1-6, reads KAGVTQTPRYLIKTRGQQVTLSCSPISGHRSVSWYQQTPGQGLQFLFEYFSETQRNKGNFPGRFSGRQFSNSRSEMNVSTLELGDSALYLCASSSGLNYNSPLHFGNGTRLTVT.

The CDR3 protein is CASSGAGNLPGELFF. The V call is TRBV27, the J call TRBJ2-2; the D gene TCRdb calls, TRBD1, cannot be checked with no DNA. CDR1 MNHEY and CDR2 SMNVEV come from the germline V gene (reference sequence). The CDR3 sequence is 15 residues long.

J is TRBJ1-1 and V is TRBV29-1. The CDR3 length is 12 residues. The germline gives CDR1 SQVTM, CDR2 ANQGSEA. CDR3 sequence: CSVLVGRAEAFF.

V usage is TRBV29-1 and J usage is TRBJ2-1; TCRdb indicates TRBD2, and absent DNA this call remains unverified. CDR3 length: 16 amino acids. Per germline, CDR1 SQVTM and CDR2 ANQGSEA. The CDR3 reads CSVEIQEAGSYNEQFF.

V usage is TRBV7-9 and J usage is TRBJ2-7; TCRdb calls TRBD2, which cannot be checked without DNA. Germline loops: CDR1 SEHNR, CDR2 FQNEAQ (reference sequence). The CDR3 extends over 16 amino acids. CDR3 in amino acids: CASSLTLTSGSGEQYF.

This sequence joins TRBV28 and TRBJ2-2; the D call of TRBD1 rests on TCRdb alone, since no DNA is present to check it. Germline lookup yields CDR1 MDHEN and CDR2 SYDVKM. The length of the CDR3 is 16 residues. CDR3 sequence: CASSAWTVSRTGELFF.

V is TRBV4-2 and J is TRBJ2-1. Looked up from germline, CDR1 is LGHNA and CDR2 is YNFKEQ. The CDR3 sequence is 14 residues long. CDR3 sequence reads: CASSQDILSNEQFF.

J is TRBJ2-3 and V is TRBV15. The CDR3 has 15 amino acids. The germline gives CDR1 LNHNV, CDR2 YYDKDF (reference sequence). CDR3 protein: CATSRDQKETDTQYF.

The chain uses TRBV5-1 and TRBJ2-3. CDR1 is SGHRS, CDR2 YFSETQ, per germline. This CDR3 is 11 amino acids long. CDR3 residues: CASSELDTQYF.

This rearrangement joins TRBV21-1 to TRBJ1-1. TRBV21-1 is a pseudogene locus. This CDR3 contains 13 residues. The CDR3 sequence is CASCGREDTEAFF.

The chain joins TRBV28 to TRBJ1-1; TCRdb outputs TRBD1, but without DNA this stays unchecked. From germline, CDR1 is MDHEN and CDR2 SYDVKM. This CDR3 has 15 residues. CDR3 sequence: CASSLGDRSNTEAFF. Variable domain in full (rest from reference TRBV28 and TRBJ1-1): DVKVTQSSRYLVKRTGEKVFLECVQDMDHENMFWYRQDPGLGLRLIYFSYDVKMKEKGDIPEGYSVSREKKERFSLILESASTNQTSMYLCASSLGDRSNTEAFFGQGTRLTVV.

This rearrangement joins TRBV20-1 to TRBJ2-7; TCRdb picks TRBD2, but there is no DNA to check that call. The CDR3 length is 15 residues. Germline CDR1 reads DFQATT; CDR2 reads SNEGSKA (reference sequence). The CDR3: CSARETTSGKDEQYF.

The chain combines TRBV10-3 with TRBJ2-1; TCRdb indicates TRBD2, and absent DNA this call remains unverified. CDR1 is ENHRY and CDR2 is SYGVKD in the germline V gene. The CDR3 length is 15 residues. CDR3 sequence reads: CAIKTSGREENEQFF.

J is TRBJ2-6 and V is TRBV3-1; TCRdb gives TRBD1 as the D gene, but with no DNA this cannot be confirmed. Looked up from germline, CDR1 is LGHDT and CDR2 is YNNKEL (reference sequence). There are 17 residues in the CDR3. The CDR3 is CASSPQGLSSGANVLTF.

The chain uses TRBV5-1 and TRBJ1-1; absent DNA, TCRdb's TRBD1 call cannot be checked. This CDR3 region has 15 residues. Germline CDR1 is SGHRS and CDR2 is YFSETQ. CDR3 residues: CASSLAPGADIEAFF.

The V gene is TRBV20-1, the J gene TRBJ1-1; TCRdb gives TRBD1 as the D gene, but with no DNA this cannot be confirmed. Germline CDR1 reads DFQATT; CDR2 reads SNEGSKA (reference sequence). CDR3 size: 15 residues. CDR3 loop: CSARDHGGVVTEAFF.

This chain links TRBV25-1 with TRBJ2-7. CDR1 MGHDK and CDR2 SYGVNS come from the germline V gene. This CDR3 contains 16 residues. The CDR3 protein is CASSDWVVGFSYEQYF.